The source of this T cell receptor (beta chain) is a study of identical twins. This clonotype was observed a handful of times. MiXCR, applied by TCRdb to the 5' RACE reads, yields one record per CDR3 protein. The table includes under 350,000 distinct CDR3 sequences, 8% to 9.5% detected once. These same records also appear under a second study, on yellow fever vaccine responses in identical twins.

The clonotype comes from a woman aged 18-29 years in good health. Sequenced input: CD8+ T cells sorted from blood.

The CDR3 spells CSARGTDRADTQYF. The CDR3 DNA is TGCAGTGCTAGAGGGACTGACCGGGCAGATACGCAGTATTTT. J is TRBJ2-3 and V is TRBV20-1, with a possible D match to TRBD2 (5 bases). V was trimmed by 1 base and J by 4 bases, leaving 12 bases between them. This CDR3 region has 14 residues. Germline loops: CDR1 DFQATT, CDR2 SNEGSKA (reference sequence).